This T cell receptor beta chain was sequenced in a study of STAT3 mutations in large granular lymphocyte leukemia. Repertoires were generated with immunoSEQ multiplex PCR, while TCRdb's copy carries only in-frame clones and drops some. The data contain approximately 10,000 clones, 85% of them singletons. This CDR3 contains 15 residues. Germline CDR1 reads SGHRS; CDR2 reads YFSETQ. V was pared by 6 bases and J by 1 base, with 10 bases of the junction left unmatched. The study's findings and limits: In T-cell large granular lymphocyte leukemia, about half of patients showed multiple immunodominant subclonotypes. Differing intervals and regimens complicate linking therapy response to clone burden. Persisting codominant clonotypes may have hidden a small pathogenic clone.

Only a few counts were recorded for this clone. Its antigen is still unknown. What was sequenced was peripheral blood mononuclear cells. The chain uses TRBV5-1 and TRBJ2-7, with TRBD1 identical over 7 bases. The TCR sequence derives from an older man with T-cell large granular lymphocyte leukemia. Some clones in this sample may be carry-over from other donors' samples. The CDR3 sequence is CASTFYPGQSYEQYF. The CDR3 region has the DNA TGCGCCAGCACCTTCTACCCGGGACAGTCCTACGAGCAGTACTTC.